This entry lists 9 T cell receptor beta chains sequenced from one sample in a study of CD8 T cells in Susac syndrome (dated by TCRdb to about 2019). The method was the immunoSEQ multiplex PCR assay. RNA was extracted using the RNeasy kit, and about 0.5 to 1 ug of the RNA was reverse transcribed with random hexamers. Through fastp at Q25 and MiXCR, TCRdb rebuilt clones from the public reads, retaining in-frame beta chains. All rows with the same CDR3 protein become a single entry with the most common DNA and genes. Within this sample are 150,000 to 200,000 distinct CDR3 sequences, with roughly 95% of them counted one time only. The ten largest clones take up 0.15% to 0.2% of the sample. Sequenced: CD8+ T cells from PBMCs. These TCRs come from a human donor with multiple sclerosis.

The rearrangement uses TRBV29-1 and TRBJ1-1; D uncertain. This CDR3 is 11 amino acids long. With 5 bases removed from V and 1 base from J, the gap between germline ends came to 5 bases. Germline V gives CDR1 SQVTM, CDR2 ANQGSEA. This CDR3 reads CSVLPNTEAFF. The CDR3 nucleotides read TGCAGCGTTCTCCCGAACACTGAAGCTTTCTTT.

The V gene is TRBV3-1, the J gene TRBJ2-7; 7 nucleotides match TRBD2. Trimming cost V 3 bases and J 2 bases; bases outside gene matches: 4. Germline V gene lookup returns CDR1 LGHDT and CDR2 YNNKEL (reference sequence). CDR3 length: 14 amino acids. The CDR3 here is CASSHVGGTYEQYF. In DNA form, the CDR3 reads TGTGCCAGCAGCCATGTCGGGGGGACCTACGAGCAGTACTTC.

A single count supports this clonotype. CDR3 in DNA: TGTGCCAGCAGTCACCCCCCTACTAGCGGGAATTCAGATACGCAGTATTTT. It is translated as CASSHPPTSGNSDTQYF. V is TRBV3-1 and J is TRBJ2-3; 10 bases agree with TRBD2. Germline values: CDR1 LGHDT, CDR2 YNNKEL (reference sequence). V was pared by 6 bases and J by 4 bases, with 13 bases of the junction left unmatched. The CDR3 has 17 residues.

The rearrangement joins TRBV20-1 to TRBJ1-5; TRBD1 matches at 7 bases. Trimming at V came to 1 base and at J to 0 bases, leaving 6 bases not matched to a gene. The CDR3 runs to 16 residues. Germline V gene sequence: CDR1 DFQATT, CDR2 SNEGSKA (reference sequence). This CDR3 reads CSARVGGQHSNQPQHF. The CDR3 bases are TGCAGTGCTAGAGTAGGGGGACAGCATAGCAATCAGCCCCAGCATTTT.

This clonotype was recorded a few times. The chain combines TRBV29-1 with TRBJ2-1; no clear D gene. Trimming cost V 5 bases and J 3 bases, with 8 bases left between them. This CDR3 is built from 12 residues. Per the germline V gene, CDR1 is SQVTM and CDR2 is ANQGSEA. CDR3 residues: CSVHVSYNEQFF. In nucleotides, the CDR3 is TGCAGCGTTCATGTCAGCTACAATGAGCAGTTCTTC.

V and J are TRBV2 and TRBJ2-1, with D perhaps matching TRBD1 or TRBD2 (5 bases each). Per the germline V gene, CDR1 is SNHLY and CDR2 is FYNNEI. This CDR3 spans 15 amino acids. Deletions cut 1 base from V and 4 bases from J, with 11 bases between. CDR3 in amino acids: CASSEGGREYNEQFF. CDR3 bases: TGTGCCAGCAGTGAAGGCGGCAGGGAGTACAATGAGCAGTTCTTC.

The DNA of the CDR3 is TGTGCCAGCAGCCTGCAGGGGGCGTTTGGCTACACCTTC. Its translation: CASSLQGAFGYTF. This chain connects TRBV3-1 to TRBJ1-2; 8 positions match TRBD1. Germline V CDR1 and CDR2: LGHDT, YNNKEL (reference sequence). The V and J ends lost 4 bases and 7 bases, in that order; junction bases with no gene match: 5. The CDR3 totals 13 residues.

This chain links TRBV6-2 or TRBV6-3 with TRBJ2-7; the match to TRBD1 covers 7 bases. This CDR3 has 12 amino acids. The J segment lost 7 bases and the V segment lost 7 bases, leaving 7 bases of the junction unmatched. The V gene's germline CDR1 is MNHEY and CDR2 SVGEGT. The CDR3 DNA follows: TGTGCCAGCAACCGAGGGGGCTGGGAGCAGTACTTC. This encodes CASNRGGWEQYF.

In this sample, this clonotype turned up once. The CDR3 DNA is TGCAGCGTTGAAGTGGGGGATAAGAGGAACACCGGGGAGCTGTTTTTT. Its protein product is CSVEVGDKRNTGELFF. The chain employs TRBV29-1 and TRBJ2-2; D tentatively reads TRBD1 or TRBD2 (5 bases each). The V gene's germline CDR1 is SQVTM and CDR2 ANQGSEA. The CDR3 is 16 residues long. With 1 base removed from V and 1 base from J, the gap between germline ends came to 13 bases.